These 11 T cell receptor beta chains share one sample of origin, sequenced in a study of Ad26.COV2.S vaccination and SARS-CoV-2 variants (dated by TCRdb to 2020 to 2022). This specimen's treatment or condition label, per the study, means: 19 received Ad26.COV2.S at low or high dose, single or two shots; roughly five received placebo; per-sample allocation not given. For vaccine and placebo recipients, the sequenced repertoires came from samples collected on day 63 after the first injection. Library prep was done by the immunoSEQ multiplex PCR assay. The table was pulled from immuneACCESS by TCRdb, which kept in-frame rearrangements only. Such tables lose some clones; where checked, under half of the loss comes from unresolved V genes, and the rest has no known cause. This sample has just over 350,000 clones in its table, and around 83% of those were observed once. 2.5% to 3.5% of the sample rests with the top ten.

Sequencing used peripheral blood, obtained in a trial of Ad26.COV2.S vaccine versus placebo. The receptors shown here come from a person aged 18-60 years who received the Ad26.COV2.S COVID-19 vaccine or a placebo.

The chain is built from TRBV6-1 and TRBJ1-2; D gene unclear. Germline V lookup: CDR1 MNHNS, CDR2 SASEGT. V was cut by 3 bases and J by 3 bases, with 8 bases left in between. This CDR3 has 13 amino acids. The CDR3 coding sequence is TGTGCCAGCAGTGATTGGGTCTACTATGGCTACACCTTC. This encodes CASSDWVYYGYTF.

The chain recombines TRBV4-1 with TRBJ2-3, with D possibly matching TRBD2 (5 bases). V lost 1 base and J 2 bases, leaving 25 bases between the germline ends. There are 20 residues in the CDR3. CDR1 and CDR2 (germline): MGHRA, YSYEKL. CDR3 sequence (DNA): TGCGCCAGCAGCCAAGGGTTCCTTGGACTCGGTCCTCGTTTCACAGATACGCAGTATTTT. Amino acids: CASSQGFLGLGPRFTDTQYF.

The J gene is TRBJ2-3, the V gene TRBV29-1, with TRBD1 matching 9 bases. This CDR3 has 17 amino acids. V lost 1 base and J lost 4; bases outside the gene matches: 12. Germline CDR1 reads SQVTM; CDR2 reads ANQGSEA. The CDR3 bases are TGCAGCGTTGAAGGGGGGGCCGGGACAGGGCCCCCAGATACGCAGTATTTT. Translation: CSVEGGAGTGPPDTQYF.

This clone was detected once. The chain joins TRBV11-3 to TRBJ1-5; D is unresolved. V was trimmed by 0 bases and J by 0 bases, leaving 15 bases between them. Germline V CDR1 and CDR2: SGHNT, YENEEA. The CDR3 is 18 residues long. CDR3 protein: CASSLERTAGYSNQPQHF. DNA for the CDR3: TGTGCCAGCAGCTTAGAGCGAACGGCGGGTTATAGCAATCAGCCCCAGCATTTT.

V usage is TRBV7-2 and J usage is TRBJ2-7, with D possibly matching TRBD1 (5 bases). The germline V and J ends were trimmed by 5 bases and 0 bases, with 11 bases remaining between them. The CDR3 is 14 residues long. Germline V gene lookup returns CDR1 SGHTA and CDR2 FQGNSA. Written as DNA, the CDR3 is TGTGCCAGCAGCCAGCTGGACACCTCCTACGAGCAGTACTTC. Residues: CASSQLDTSYEQYF.

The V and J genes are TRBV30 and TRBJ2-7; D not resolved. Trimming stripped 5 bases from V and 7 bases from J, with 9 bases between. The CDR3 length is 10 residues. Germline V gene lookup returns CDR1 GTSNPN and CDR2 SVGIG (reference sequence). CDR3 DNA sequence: TGTGCCTGGGGTGGATGGGAGCAGTACTTC. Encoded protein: CAWGGWEQYF.

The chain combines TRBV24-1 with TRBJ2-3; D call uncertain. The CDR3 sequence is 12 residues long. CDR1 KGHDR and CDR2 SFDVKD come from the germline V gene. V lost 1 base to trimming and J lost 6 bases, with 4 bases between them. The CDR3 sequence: CATSDFWDTQYF. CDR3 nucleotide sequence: TGTGCCACCAGTGATTTTTGGGATACGCAGTATTTT.

For the CDR3, the DNA is TGTGCCAGCAGCCCCCCTAGCGGGAGAAATGTCGAGCAGTACTTC. Its protein product is CASSPPSGRNVEQYF. V gene TRBV7-9 combines with J gene TRBJ2-7; 10 bases are a match to TRBD2. This CDR3 is 15 amino acids long. Germline V gene lookup returns CDR1 SEHNR and CDR2 FQNEAQ (reference sequence). The trim removed 5 bases at V and 6 bases at J, leaving 10 bases unmatched.

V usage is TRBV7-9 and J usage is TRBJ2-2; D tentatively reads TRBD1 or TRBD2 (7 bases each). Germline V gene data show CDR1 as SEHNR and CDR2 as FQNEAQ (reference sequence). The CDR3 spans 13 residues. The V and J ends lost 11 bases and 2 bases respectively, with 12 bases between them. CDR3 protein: CAGRGPNTGELFF. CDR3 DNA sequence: TGTGCCGGGAGGGGGCCAAACACCGGGGAGCTGTTTTTT.

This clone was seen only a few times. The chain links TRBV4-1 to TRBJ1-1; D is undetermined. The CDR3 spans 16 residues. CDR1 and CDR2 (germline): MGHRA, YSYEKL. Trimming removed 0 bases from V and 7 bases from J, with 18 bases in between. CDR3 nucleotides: TGCGCCAGCAGCCAAGAGTTGGGAAGTCGGGGTGTTGAAGCTTTCTTT. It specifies CASSQELGSRGVEAFF.

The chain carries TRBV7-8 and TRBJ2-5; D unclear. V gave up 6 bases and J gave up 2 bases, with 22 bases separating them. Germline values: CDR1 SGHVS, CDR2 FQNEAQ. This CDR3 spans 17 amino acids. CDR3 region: CASSRRTLGRRQETQYF. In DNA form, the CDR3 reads TGTGCCAGCAGTCGGCGTACCTTGGGCCGGCGACAAGAGACCCAGTACTTC.